These 20 T cell receptor beta chains originate from one sample sequenced in a study of T cells in Graves' hyperthyroidism and ophthalmopathy. The source material, RNA transcripts, was used to amplify TCR beta CDR3 regions. Primed by the HTBI set, a first-round RT-PCR was run on the TCR CDR3. TCRdb analysed the multiplex PCR reads with MiXCR anew, one entry per CDR3 protein. The table lists 45,000 or so distinct CDR3 sequences, over 45% of them singletons. The sequenced sample consisted of peripheral blood or thyroid tissue (not recorded which). These receptors originate from a woman in her fifties or sixties with Graves' hyperthyroidism.

This clonotype came up once. The chain joins TRBV7-6 to TRBJ2-7, with 11 bases fitting TRBD2. CDR3 length equals 14 residues. Germline lookup yields CDR1 SGHVS and CDR2 FNYEAQ. The ends lost 5 bases at V and 6 bases at J; junction bases unmatched: 6. Here the CDR3 reads CASSVGGLAGEQYF. In DNA form, the CDR3 reads TGTGCCAGCAGCGTAGGAGGACTAGCGGGCGAGCAGTACTTC.

The table lists this clonotype with many counts. The chain links TRBV20-1 to TRBJ2-1, with 7 nucleotides matching TRBD2. Per germline, CDR1 DFQATT and CDR2 SNEGSKA (reference sequence). This CDR3 has 15 amino acids. V trimming: 4 bases; J trimming: 7 bases; junction bases outside the gene matches: 13. The CDR3 reads CSAMSWGRAENEQFF. The CDR3 DNA is TGCAGTGCTATGTCATGGGGGAGGGCCGAGAATGAGCAGTTCTTC.

To note about this clonotype: The junction departs from the called germline gene at one end, perhaps through a read error. The genes are TRBV2 and TRBJ1-1, with TRBD1 matching over 7 bases. The CDR3 is 13 residues long. CDR1 is SNHLY and CDR2 is FYNNEI in the germline V gene. Here the CDR3 reads CAGKGQMNTGAFF. The CDR3, as DNA: TGTGCCGGCAAGGGACAGATGAACACTGGAGCTTTCTTT.

V is TRBV7-3 and J is TRBJ2-5, with unresolved D. This CDR3 has 12 residues. Germline V gene data show CDR1 as SGHTA and CDR2 as FQGTGA. V was trimmed by 3 bases and J by 7 bases, leaving 9 bases between them. The CDR3 loop reads CASSLGLGTQYF. Here the CDR3 DNA reads TGTGCCAGCAGCTTGGGGTTGGGGACCCAGTACTTC.

This clonotype occurred many times. The rearrangement uses TRBV2 and TRBJ2-1; D perhaps matches TRBD2 (6 bases). The V and J ends lost 6 bases and 2 bases respectively, with 14 bases between them. This CDR3 has 15 amino acids. Germline V gene data show CDR1 as SNHLY and CDR2 as FYNNEI. The CDR3 loop reads CASRTRGVPYNEQFF. CDR3 bases: TGTGCCAGCAGGACTAGAGGGGTACCCTACAATGAGCAGTTCTTC.

The genes are TRBV29-1 and TRBJ2-2, with D possibly TRBD2 on 6 matching bases. This CDR3 contains 12 residues. In germline, CDR1 is SQVTM, CDR2 ANQGSEA. V was shortened by 4 bases and J by 8 bases, with 11 bases between the two germline ends. The CDR3 nucleotides are TGCAGCGTTGGGGTGGGAGGAGGGGAGCTGTTTTTT. Amino acid sequence: CSVGVGGGELFF.

The chain joins TRBV7-9 to TRBJ2-3; 10 nucleotides match TRBD2. The germline V gene has CDR1 SEHNR and CDR2 FQNEAQ (reference sequence). This CDR3 spans 16 amino acids. V dropped 2 bases and J dropped 2; count of bases not matched to a gene: 4. The chain's CDR3 is CASSLIGLAATDTQYF. CDR3 nucleotide sequence: TGTGCCAGCAGCTTAATCGGACTAGCGGCCACAGATACGCAGTATTTT.

This clonotype was counted ten times or more. This chain connects TRBV7-2 to TRBJ2-7; weak D call: TRBD1 (6 bases). The CDR3 length is 13 residues. The V end lost 2 bases, the J end lost 4 bases, and 9 bases lay between the germline ends. Germline lookup yields CDR1 SGHTA and CDR2 FQGNSA. CDR3 sequence: CASSLNRDYEQYF. CDR3 sequence (DNA): TGTGCCAGCAGCTTAAACAGGGATTACGAGCAGTACTTC.

With respect to this clonotype: The junction differs from germline at one of its ends, possibly a read error. The chain couples TRBV7-2 to TRBJ2-6, with TRBD1 matching over 7 bases. Germline V gives CDR1 SGHTA, CDR2 FQGNSA. The CDR3 is made up of 19 amino acids. In DNA, the CDR3 is TGTGCCAGCAGCCTCTCAGGGGGTGCCCCGCCCTCTGGGGCCAACGTCTTGACTTTC. Protein sequence: CASSLSGGAPPSGANVLTF.

This clonotype showed up many times. The J gene is TRBJ2-7, the V gene TRBV20-1; no definite D call. Per the germline V gene, CDR1 is DFQATT and CDR2 is SNEGSKA (reference sequence). V lost 6 bases and J 1 base, leaving 13 bases between the germline ends. The CDR3 sequence is 13 residues long. Here the CDR3 DNA reads TGCAGTGCCTACGACGGGCCGTCCTACGAGCAGTACTTC. This codes for CSAYDGPSYEQYF.

This clonotype was detected ten times or more. The chain combines TRBV6-6 with TRBJ1-5; D ambiguous. In germline, CDR1 is MNHNY, CDR2 SVGAGI (reference sequence). Trimming shortened V by 2 bases and J by 4 bases, and 9 bases separated the two germline ends. CDR3 length equals 14 residues. CDR3 loop: CASSYRDNNQPQHF. The CDR3 DNA reads as TGTGCCAGCAGTTACCGAGACAATAATCAGCCCCAGCATTTT.

This clonotype occurred a few times. The chain has TRBV20-1 and TRBJ2-7; 11 bases line up with TRBD2. Looked up from germline, CDR1 is DFQATT and CDR2 is SNEGSKA (reference sequence). The CDR3 consists of 13 residues. Trimming took 4 bases from V and 3 from J; bases not matched to a gene: 2. Here the CDR3 DNA reads TGCAGTGCTATGACTAGCGGGAACTACGAGCAGTACTTC. Its protein product is CSAMTSGNYEQYF.

The chain has TRBV2 and TRBJ1-4; 10 bases map to TRBD1. The CDR3 is 17 amino acids. Germline CDR1 SNHLY, CDR2 FYNNEI. V lost 6 bases, J lost 0 bases, and 7 bases stayed unmatched. The CDR3 DNA reads as TGTGCCAGCAGCTGGGACAGGGGCCTACCAACTAATGAAAAACTGTTTTTT. Translation gives CASSWDRGLPTNEKLFF.

This clonotype was seen at least ten times. The chain recombines TRBV27 with TRBJ2-7; tentatively, D is TRBD1 (5 bases). CDR1 and CDR2 (germline): MNHEY, SMNVEV (reference sequence). V lost 5 bases, J lost 1 base, and 12 bases lay in between. The CDR3 totals 14 residues. Here the CDR3 reads CASSVRRDSYEQYF. The CDR3 DNA follows: TGTGCCAGCAGTGTCCGCAGGGATTCCTACGAGCAGTACTTC.

V is TRBV19 and J is TRBJ2-3, with D unresolved. With 4 bases removed from V and 2 bases from J, the gap between germline ends came to 10 bases. Per the germline V gene, CDR1 is LNHDA and CDR2 is SQIVND (reference sequence). The CDR3 is 14 residues long. The CDR3 DNA follows: TGTGCCAGTAGTACCGGACCTTACACAGATACGCAGTATTTT. This translates into CASSTGPYTDTQYF.

This clonotype was seen many times. V and J are TRBV2 and TRBJ1-3, with D possibly being TRBD1 (5 bases). V dropped 7 bases and J dropped 4 bases, with 14 bases sitting between them. Germline-derived CDR1 and CDR2 are SNHLY and FYNNEI. The CDR3 extends over 14 amino acids. CDR3 protein: CASIPGTLGNTIYF. The CDR3 DNA follows: TGTGCCAGCATACCCGGGACCCTCGGAAACACCATATATTTT.

The chain employs TRBV6-1 and TRBJ1-2; D possibly corresponds to TRBD1 (6 bases). CDR3 size: 13 residues. The V and J ends lost 4 bases and 7 bases respectively, with 13 bases between them. The germline gives CDR1 MNHNS, CDR2 SASEGT. CDR3 nucleotides: TGTGCCAGCAGTGTACGGGGGGCAAGTGGCTACACCTTC. Amino acid sequence: CASSVRGASGYTF.

J is TRBJ2-7 and V is TRBV7-8; 10 nucleotides line up with TRBD2. With 1 base clipped from V and 6 bases from J, the junction kept 18 bases outside the gene matches. Germline CDR1 SGHVS, CDR2 FQNEAQ. This CDR3 is built from 19 residues. The CDR3 region has the DNA TGTGCCAGCAGCTTAGGTGTGTCGGGAAGGACTAGCGGTCGGGCCGAGCAGTACTTC. Its translation is CASSLGVSGRTSGRAEQYF. Filled out from reference TRBV7-8 and TRBJ2-7, the complete variable domain reads GAGVSQSPRYKVAKRGQDVALRCDPISGHVSLFWYQQALGQGPEFLTYFQNEAQLDKSGLPSDRFFAERPEGSVSTLKIQRTQQEDSAVYLCASSLGVSGRTSGRAEQYFGPGTRLTVT.

The chain is built from TRBV5-1 and TRBJ1-1, with a tentative D call TRBD1 (6 bases). CDR1 SGHRS and CDR2 YFSETQ come from the germline V gene. The CDR3 length is 16 residues. The V end lost 3 bases, the J end lost 0 bases, and 15 bases lay between the germline ends. The CDR3 DNA sequence: TGCGCCAGCAGCTCGATCCCAGGGGAAATGAACACTGAAGCTTTCTTT. As protein: CASSSIPGEMNTEAFF.

In its sample, this clonotype was seen many times. J is TRBJ1-2 and V is TRBV12-3 or TRBV12-4; no reliable D call. The germline V and J ends were trimmed by 3 bases and 7 bases, with 12 bases remaining between them. CDR3 length: 13 amino acids. The CDR3, as DNA: TGTGCCAGCAGTTTCGTCGCGCGTGGTGGCTACACCTTC. Translated, it gives CASSFVARGGYTF.